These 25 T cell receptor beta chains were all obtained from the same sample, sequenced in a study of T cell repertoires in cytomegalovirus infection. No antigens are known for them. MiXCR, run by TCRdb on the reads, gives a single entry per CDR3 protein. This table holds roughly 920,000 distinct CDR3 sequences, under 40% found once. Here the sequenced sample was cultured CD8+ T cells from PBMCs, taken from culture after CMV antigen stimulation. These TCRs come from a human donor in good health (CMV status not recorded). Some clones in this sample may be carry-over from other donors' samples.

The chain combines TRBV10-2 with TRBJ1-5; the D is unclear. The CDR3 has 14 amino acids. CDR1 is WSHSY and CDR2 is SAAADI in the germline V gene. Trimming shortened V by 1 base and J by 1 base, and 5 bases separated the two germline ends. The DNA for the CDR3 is TGCGCCAGCAGTGAGTGGGAAAGCAATCAGCCCCAGCATTTT. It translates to CASSEWESNQPQHF.

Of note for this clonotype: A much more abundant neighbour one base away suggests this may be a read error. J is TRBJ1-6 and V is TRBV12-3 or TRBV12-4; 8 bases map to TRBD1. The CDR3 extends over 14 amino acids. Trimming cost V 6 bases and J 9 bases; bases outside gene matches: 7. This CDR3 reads CASRLTGVFSPLHF. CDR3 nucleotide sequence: TGTGCCAGCAGACTGACAGGGGTATTTTCACCCCTCCACTTT.

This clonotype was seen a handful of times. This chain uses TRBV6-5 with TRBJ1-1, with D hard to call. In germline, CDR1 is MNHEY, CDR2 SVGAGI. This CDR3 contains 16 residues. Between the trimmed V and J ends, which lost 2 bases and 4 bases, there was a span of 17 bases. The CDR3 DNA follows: TGTGCCAGCAGTTACCGGACCGCACCCATCGGCACTGAAGCTTTCTTT. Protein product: CASSYRTAPIGTEAFF.

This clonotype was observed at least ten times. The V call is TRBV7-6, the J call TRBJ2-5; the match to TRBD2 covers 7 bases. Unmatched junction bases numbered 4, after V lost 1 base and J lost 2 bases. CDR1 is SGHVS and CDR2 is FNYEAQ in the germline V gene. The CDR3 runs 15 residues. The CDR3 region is CASSLVFSGQETQYF. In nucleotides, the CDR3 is TGTGCCAGCAGCTTAGTTTTTAGCGGGCAAGAGACCCAGTACTTC.

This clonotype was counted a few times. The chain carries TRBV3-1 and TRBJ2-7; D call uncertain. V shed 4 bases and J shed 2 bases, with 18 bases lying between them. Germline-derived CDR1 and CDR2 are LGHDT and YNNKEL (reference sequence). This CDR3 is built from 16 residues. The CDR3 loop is CASSLPGGPQPYEQYF. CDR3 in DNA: TGTGCCAGCAGCCTTCCTGGCGGACCACAACCCTACGAGCAGTACTTC.

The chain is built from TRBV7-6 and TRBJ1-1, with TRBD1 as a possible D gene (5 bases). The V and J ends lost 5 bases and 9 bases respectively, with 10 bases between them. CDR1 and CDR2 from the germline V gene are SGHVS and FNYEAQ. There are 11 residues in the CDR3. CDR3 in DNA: TGTGCCAGCAGCATGTACAGGCAAGCTTTCTTT. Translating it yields CASSMYRQAFF.

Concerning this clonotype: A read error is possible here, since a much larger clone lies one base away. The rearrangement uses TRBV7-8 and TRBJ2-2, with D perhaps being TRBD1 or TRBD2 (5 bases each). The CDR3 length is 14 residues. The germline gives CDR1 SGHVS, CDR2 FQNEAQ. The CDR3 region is CTSSLEGPHGELFF. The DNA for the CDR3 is TGTACCAGCAGCTTAGAGGGACCCCACGGGGAGCTGTTTTTT.

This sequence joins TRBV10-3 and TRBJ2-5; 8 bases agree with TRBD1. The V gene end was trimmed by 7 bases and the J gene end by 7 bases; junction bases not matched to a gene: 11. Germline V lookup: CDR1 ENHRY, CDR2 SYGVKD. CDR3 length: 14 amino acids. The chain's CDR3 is CAITRDRPARTQYF. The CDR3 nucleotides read TGTGCCATCACCCGGGACAGGCCGGCTCGGACCCAGTACTTC.

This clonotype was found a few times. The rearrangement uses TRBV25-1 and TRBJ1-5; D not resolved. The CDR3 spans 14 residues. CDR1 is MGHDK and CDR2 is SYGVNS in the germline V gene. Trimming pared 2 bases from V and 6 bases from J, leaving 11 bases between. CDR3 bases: TGTGCCAGCAGTGAAGCTGGCTCGGGTCAGCCCCAGCATTTT. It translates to CASSEAGSGQPQHF.

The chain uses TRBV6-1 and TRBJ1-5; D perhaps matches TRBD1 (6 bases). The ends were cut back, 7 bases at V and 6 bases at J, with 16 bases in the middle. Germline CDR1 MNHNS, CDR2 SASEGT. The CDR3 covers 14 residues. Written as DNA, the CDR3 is TGTGCCAGCACCCACAGGGAGCAAATTCAGCCCCAGCATTTT. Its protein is CASTHREQIQPQHF.

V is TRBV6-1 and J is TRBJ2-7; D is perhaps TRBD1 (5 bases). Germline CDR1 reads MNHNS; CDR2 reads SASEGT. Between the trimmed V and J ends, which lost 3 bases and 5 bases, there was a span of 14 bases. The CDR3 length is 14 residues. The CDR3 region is CASSDQHQGNEQYF. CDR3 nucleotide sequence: TGTGCCAGCAGTGATCAACACCAGGGAAACGAGCAGTACTTC.

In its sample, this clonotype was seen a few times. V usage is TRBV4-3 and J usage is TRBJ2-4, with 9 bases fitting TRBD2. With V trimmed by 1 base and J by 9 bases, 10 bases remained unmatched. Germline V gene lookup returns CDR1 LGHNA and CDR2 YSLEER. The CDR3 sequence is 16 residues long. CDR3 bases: TGCGCCAGCAGCCAAGCCCTAGCGGGGCCTAAAGGCATTCAGTACTTC. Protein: CASSQALAGPKGIQYF.

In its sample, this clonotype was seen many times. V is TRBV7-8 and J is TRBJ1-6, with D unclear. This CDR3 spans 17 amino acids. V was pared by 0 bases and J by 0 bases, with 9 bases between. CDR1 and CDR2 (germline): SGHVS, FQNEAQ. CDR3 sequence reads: CASSLARDSSYNSPLHF. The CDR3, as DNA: TGTGCCAGCAGCTTAGCGAGGGATAGCTCCTATAATTCACCCCTCCACTTT.

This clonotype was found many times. CDR3 sequence: CASSSRLSANTGELFF. As DNA, the CDR3 is TGTGCCAGCAGCTCTAGACTATCCGCGAACACCGGGGAGCTGTTTTTT. The chain couples TRBV11-3 to TRBJ2-2, with D possibly TRBD2 on 5 matching bases. V was trimmed by 4 bases and J by 0 bases, leaving 12 bases between them. CDR1 is SGHNT, CDR2 YENEEA, per germline. This CDR3 has 16 amino acids.

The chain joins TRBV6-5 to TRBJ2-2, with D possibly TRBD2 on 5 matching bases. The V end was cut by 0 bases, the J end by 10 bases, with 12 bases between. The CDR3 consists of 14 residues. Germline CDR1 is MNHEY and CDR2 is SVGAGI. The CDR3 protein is CASSYSITAVELFF. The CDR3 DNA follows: TGTGCCAGCAGTTACTCGATTACAGCGGTGGAGCTGTTTTTT.

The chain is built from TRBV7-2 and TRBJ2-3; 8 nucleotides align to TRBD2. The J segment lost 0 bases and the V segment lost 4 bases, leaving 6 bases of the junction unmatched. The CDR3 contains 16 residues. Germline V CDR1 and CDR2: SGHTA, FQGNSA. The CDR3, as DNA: TGTGCCAGCAGCTATCTAGCGGGCCGAAGCACAGATACGCAGTATTTT. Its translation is CASSYLAGRSTDTQYF.

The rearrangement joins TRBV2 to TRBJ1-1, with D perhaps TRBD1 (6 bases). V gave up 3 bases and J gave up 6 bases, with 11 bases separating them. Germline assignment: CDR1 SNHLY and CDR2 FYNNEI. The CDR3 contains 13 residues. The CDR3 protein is CASSDTGIAEAFF. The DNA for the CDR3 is TGTGCCAGCAGTGACACAGGGATTGCTGAAGCTTTCTTT. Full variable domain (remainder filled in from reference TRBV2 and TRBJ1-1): EPEVTQTPSHQVTQMGQEVILRCVPISNHLYFYWYRQILGQKVEFLVSFYNNEISEKSEIFDDQFSVERPDGSNFTLKIRSTKLEDSAMYFCASSDTGIAEAFFGQGTRLTVV.

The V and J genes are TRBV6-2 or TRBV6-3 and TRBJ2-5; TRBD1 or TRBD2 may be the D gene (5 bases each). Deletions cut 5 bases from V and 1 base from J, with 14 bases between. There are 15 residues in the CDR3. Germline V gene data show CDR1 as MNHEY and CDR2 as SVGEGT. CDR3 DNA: TGTGCCAGCAGTGTGGGGACCGGCATCCAAGAGACCCAGTACTTC. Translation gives CASSVGTGIQETQYF.

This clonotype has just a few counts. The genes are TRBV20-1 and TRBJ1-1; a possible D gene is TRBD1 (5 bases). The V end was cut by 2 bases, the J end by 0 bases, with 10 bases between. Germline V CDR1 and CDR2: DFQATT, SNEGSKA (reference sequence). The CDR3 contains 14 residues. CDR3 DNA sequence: TGCAGTGCTAGACCTGACAGACTGAACACTGAAGCTTTCTTT. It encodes CSARPDRLNTEAFF.

CDR3 residues: CASSTRETVNQNSPLHF. Here the CDR3 DNA reads TGCGCCAGCAGCACGAGGGAAACGGTAAACCAAAATTCACCCCTCCACTTT. The chain has TRBV5-1 and TRBJ1-6; D gene ambiguous. The CDR3 loop spans 17 amino acids. Deletions cut 4 bases from V and 7 bases from J, with 21 bases between. Germline V gene data show CDR1 as SGHRS and CDR2 as YFSETQ.

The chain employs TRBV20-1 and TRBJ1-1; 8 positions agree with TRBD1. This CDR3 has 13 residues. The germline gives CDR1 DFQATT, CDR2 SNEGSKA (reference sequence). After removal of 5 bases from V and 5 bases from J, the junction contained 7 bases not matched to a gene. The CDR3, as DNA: TGCAGTGCTTTCCAGGGGGCAAGGACTGAAGCTTTCTTT. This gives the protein CSAFQGARTEAFF.

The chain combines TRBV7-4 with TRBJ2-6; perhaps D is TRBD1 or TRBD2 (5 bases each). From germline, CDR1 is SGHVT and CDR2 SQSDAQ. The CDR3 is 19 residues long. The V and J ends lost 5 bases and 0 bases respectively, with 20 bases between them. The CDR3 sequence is CASSPWDGLFDSGANVLTF. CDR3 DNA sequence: TGTGCCAGCAGCCCGTGGGACGGACTTTTTGACTCTGGGGCCAACGTCCTGACTTTC.

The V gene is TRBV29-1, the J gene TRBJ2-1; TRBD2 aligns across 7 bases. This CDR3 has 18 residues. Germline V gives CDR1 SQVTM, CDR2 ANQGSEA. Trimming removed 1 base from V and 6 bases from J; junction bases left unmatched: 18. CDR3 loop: CSVEAPLQSGIDGNEQFF. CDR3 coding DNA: TGCAGCGTTGAAGCTCCCCTTCAAAGCGGGATTGACGGCAATGAGCAGTTCTTC.

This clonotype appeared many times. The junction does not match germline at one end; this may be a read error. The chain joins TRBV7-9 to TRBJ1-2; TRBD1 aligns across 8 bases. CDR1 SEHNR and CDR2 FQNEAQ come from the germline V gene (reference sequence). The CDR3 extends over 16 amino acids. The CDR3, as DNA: TGTGCCAGCAGCTTATCTGGCCTGCGGACAGGGACCATGCAAGCCTTC. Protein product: CASSLSGLRTGTMQAF.

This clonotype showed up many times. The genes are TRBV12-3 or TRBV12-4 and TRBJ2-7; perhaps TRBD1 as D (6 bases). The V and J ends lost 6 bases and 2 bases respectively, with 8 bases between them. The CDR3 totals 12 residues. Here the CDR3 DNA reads TGTGCCAGCAGGGGGGACACCTACGAGCAGTACTTC. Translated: CASRGDTYEQYF.